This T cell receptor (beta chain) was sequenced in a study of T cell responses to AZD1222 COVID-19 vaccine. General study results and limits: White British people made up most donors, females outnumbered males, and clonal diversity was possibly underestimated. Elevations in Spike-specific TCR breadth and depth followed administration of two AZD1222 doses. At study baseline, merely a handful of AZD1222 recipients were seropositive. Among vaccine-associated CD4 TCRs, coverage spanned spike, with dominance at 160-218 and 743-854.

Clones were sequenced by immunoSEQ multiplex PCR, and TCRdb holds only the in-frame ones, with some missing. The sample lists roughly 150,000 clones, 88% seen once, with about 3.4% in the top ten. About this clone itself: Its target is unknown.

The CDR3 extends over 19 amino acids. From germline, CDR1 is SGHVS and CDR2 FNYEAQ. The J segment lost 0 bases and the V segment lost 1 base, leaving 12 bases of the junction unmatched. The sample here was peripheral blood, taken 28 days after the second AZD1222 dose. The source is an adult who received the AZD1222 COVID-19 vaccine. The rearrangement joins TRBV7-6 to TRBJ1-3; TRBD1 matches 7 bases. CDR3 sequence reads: CASSLGGGRGTSSGNTIYF. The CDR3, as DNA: TGTGCCAGCAGCTTAGGCGGGGGCAGGGGGACCTCCTCTGGAAACACCATATATTTT.